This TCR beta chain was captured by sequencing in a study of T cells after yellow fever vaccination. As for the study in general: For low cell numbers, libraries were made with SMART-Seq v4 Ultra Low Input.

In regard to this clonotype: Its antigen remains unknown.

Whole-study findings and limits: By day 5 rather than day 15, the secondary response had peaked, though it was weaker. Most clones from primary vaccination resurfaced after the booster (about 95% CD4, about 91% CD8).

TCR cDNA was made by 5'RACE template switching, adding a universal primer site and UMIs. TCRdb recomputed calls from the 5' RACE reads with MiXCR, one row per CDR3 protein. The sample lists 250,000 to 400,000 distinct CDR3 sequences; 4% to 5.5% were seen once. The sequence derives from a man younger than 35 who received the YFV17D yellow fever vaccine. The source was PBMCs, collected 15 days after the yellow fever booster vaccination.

The CDR3 sequence: CASSFPSGGTDTQYF. CDR3 coding DNA: TGTGCCAGCAGCTTCCCTAGCGGGGGCACAGATACGCAGTATTTT. The rearrangement uses TRBV7-9 and TRBJ2-3, with 9 bases identical to TRBD2. The CDR3 spans 15 residues. Germline loops: CDR1 SEHNR, CDR2 FQNEAQ (reference sequence). V lost 3 bases to trimming and J lost 1 base; unmatched junction nucleotides: 2.